A selection of T cell receptor beta chains follows, all from one sample in a study of T cell changes during pregnancy in multiple sclerosis. Repertoires were generated with immunoSEQ multiplex PCR, while TCRdb's copy carries only in-frame clones and drops some. The sample includes more than 55,000 clones, approximately 90% of them seen just once. Source: peripheral blood, taken in the first trimester of pregnancy. The receptors originated from a female donor in good health, enrolled as a control in a pregnancy study. The CDR3 runs from the conserved cysteine through the conserved F or W. Fields, in order: J gene, V gene, CDR3 length, D gene, clone size, CDR3 protein, CDR3 DNA. The D gene is left open where the match is weak. Not every row has a clone size; where given, it reads once, few, many or a size class.

J: TRBJ2-7
V: TRBV5-1
length: 14
D: TRBD1
size: once
CDR3: CASTDRGGTNEQYF
DNA: TGCGCCAGCACCGACAGGGGCGGTACCAACGAGCAGTACTTC

J: TRBJ1-5
V: TRBV6-4
length: 19
D: NA
size: NA
CDR3: CASSDSELKRDGVGQPQHF
DNA: TGTGCCAGCAGTGATTCCGAGCTGAAGAGGGATGGAGTCGGTCAGCCCCAGCATTTT

J: TRBJ2-5
V: TRBV19
length: 17
D: NA
size: NA
CDR3: CASSFGVTGESQETQYF
DNA: TGTGCCAGTAGCTTTGGTGTTACTGGGGAGTCGCAAGAGACCCAGTACTTC

J: TRBJ1-1
V: TRBV6-5
length: 14
D: TRBD1
size: NA
CDR3: CASIQQGLVTEAFF
DNA: TGTGCCAGCATTCAACAGGGGTTGGTCACTGAAGCTTTCTTT

J: TRBJ2-1
V: TRBV19
length: 13
D: NA
size: medium-sized
CDR3: CASTPRGAAEQFF
DNA: TGTGCCAGTACCCCCCGGGGGGCAGCCGAGCAGTTCTTC

J: TRBJ1-1
V: TRBV5-5
length: 14
D: NA
size: few
CDR3: CASSFTGTNTEAFF
DNA: TGTGCCAGCAGCTTCACAGGAACGAACACTGAAGCTTTCTTT

J: TRBJ2-7
V: TRBV7-2
length: 11
D: NA
size: NA
CDR3: CASSQRGEQYF
DNA: TGTGCCAGCTCCCAAAGGGGCGAGCAGTACTTC

J: TRBJ1-1
V: TRBV27
length: 14
D: NA
size: few
CDR3: CASSLSGLLTEAFF
DNA: TGTGCCAGCAGTTTATCAGGACTACTCACTGAAGCTTTCTTT

J: TRBJ1-1
V: TRBV6-5
length: 12
D: NA
size: NA
CDR3: CASSYGGEEAFF
DNA: TGTGCCAGCAGTTACGGAGGGGAGGAAGCTTTCTTT

J: TRBJ2-1
V: TRBV5-1
length: 16
D: TRBD2
size: NA
CDR3: CASSSRTSGGGDEQFF
DNA: TGCGCCAGCAGCTCCCGGACTAGCGGGGGAGGCGATGAGCAGTTCTTC

J: TRBJ1-1
V: TRBV7-2
length: 13
D: NA
size: NA
CDR3: CASSLRRQSEAFF
DNA: TGTGCCAGCAGCTTACGGCGGCAGTCTGAAGCTTTCTTT

J: TRBJ2-5
V: TRBV9
length: 17
D: NA
size: NA
CDR3: CASSVGASVGPQETQYF
DNA: TGTGCCAGCAGCGTAGGGGCTAGCGTTGGACCCCAAGAGACCCAGTACTTC

J: TRBJ2-5
V: TRBV5-6
length: 14
D: NA
size: NA
CDR3: CASSQLRVQETQYF
DNA: TGTGCCAGCAGCCAACTTCGTGTCCAAGAGACCCAGTACTTC

J: TRBJ2-7
V: TRBV6-5
length: 14
D: NA
size: NA
CDR3: CASSYTGSSYEQYF
DNA: TGTGCCAGCAGTTACACCGGTTCTTCCTACGAGCAGTACTTC

J: TRBJ2-7
V: TRBV5-5
length: 14
D: NA
size: NA
CDR3: CASSFQDANDEQYF
DNA: TGTGCCAGCAGCTTCCAGGATGCCAACGACGAGCAGTACTTC

J: TRBJ2-5
V: TRBV6-5
length: 15
D: NA
size: NA
CDR3: CASSYSNLPQETQYF
DNA: TGTGCCAGCAGTTACTCGAACTTGCCACAAGAGACCCAGTACTTC

J: TRBJ1-1
V: TRBV25-1
length: 10
D: NA
size: NA
CDR3: CPGRYTEAFF
DNA: TGTCCTGGCAGGTACACTGAAGCTTTCTTT

J: TRBJ2-1
V: TRBV7-2
length: 14
D: TRBD2
size: NA
CDR3: CASSPSGSNDEQFF
DNA: TGTGCCAGCAGCCCTAGCGGGAGTAACGATGAGCAGTTCTTC

J: TRBJ2-7
V: TRBV14
length: 15
D: NA
size: NA
CDR3: CASSQRGPFSYEQYF
DNA: TGTGCCAGCAGCCAAAGGGGTCCGTTCTCCTACGAGCAGTACTTC

J: TRBJ2-5
V: TRBV19
length: 13
D: NA
size: NA
CDR3: CASGLTGSETQYF
DNA: TGTGCCAGTGGACTCACAGGGTCGGAGACCCAGTACTTC

J: TRBJ2-2
V: TRBV9
length: 18
D: TRBD2
size: once
CDR3: CASSVSGTSGSNTGELFF
DNA: TGTGCCAGCAGCGTGTCCGGGACTAGCGGTTCGAACACCGGGGAGCTGTTTTTT

J: TRBJ2-7
V: TRBV5-1
length: 14
D: TRBD2
size: NA
CDR3: CASRWTSGSYEQYF
DNA: TGCGCCAGCCGCTGGACTAGCGGGAGCTACGAGCAGTACTTC

J: TRBJ1-2
V: TRBV5-1
length: 14
D: TRBD1
size: NA
CDR3: CASSRSGTGAGYTF
DNA: TGCGCCAGCAGCCGATCTGGGACAGGGGCTGGCTACACCTTC

J: TRBJ1-4
V: TRBV19
length: 16
D: NA
size: NA
CDR3: CASSARALATNEKLFF
DNA: TGTGCCAGTAGTGCGAGGGCCCTCGCAACTAATGAAAAACTGTTTTTT

J: TRBJ1-1
V: TRBV5-4
length: 14
D: NA
size: NA
CDR3: CASSLNGGNTEAFF
DNA: TGTGCCAGCAGCTTAAACGGGGGGAACACTGAAGCTTTCTTT

J: TRBJ1-1
V: TRBV4-1
length: 15
D: NA
size: NA
CDR3: CASSQDQGQATEAFF
DNA: TGCGCCAGCAGCCAAGATCAAGGACAAGCCACTGAAGCTTTCTTT

J: TRBJ2-1
V: TRBV27
length: 12
D: NA
size: NA
CDR3: CASSRPGAGQFF
DNA: TGTGCCAGCAGTCGCCCAGGAGCGGGGCAGTTCTTC

J: TRBJ2-2
V: TRBV7-2
length: 16
D: TRBD2
size: NA
CDR3: CASSLGGGRTTGELFF
DNA: TGTGCCAGCAGCTTAGGTGGCGGGAGGACCACCGGGGAGCTGTTTTTT

J: TRBJ2-7
V: TRBV19
length: 14
D: TRBD1
size: NA
CDR3: CASSSGTGPYEQYF
DNA: TGTGCCAGTAGCTCCGGGACAGGGCCCTACGAGCAGTACTTC

J: TRBJ2-1
V: TRBV19
length: 12
D: TRBD2
size: NA
CDR3: CASSTGGDEQFF
DNA: TGTGCCAGTAGCACGGGAGGGGATGAGCAGTTCTTC

J: TRBJ1-1
V: TRBV7-2
length: 15
D: TRBD1
size: NA
CDR3: CASSIWTGSNTEAFF
DNA: TGTGCCAGCAGCATCTGGACAGGATCGAACACTGAAGCTTTCTTT

J: TRBJ2-3
V: TRBV19
length: 15
D: NA
size: NA
CDR3: CASSNWTALTDTQYF
DNA: TGTGCCAGTAGTAACTGGACAGCCCTAACAGATACGCAGTATTTT

J: TRBJ2-7
V: TRBV5-1
length: 18
D: NA
size: NA
CDR3: CASSLAHGGIPGRYEQYF
DNA: TGCGCCAGCAGCTTGGCCCACGGCGGGATTCCGGGGAGGTACGAGCAGTACTTC

J: TRBJ1-5
V: TRBV7-9
length: 17
D: NA
size: once
CDR3: CASSFYPAGTPNQPQHF
DNA: TGTGCCAGCAGCTTTTACCCTGCCGGGACACCTAATCAGCCCCAGCATTTT

J: TRBJ1-4
V: TRBV9
length: 14
D: NA
size: NA
CDR3: CASSVGQVNEKLFF
DNA: TGTGCCAGCAGCGTAGGACAGGTTAATGAAAAACTGTTTTTT

J: TRBJ2-3
V: TRBV15
length: 14
D: NA
size: NA
CDR3: CATSGGLAADTQYF
DNA: TGTGCCACCAGCGGGGGGTTAGCCGCAGATACGCAGTATTTT

J: TRBJ1-2
V: TRBV28
length: 13
D: NA
size: NA
CDR3: CASSSGGVYGYTF
DNA: TGTGCCAGCAGTTCTGGGGGGGTCTATGGCTACACCTTC

J: TRBJ2-6
V: TRBV14
length: 14
D: NA
size: NA
CDR3: CASSQAGVANVLTF
DNA: TGTGCCAGCAGCCAGGCAGGTGTGGCCAACGTCCTGACTTTC

J: TRBJ2-7
V: TRBV2
length: 17
D: TRBD2
size: NA
CDR3: CASSDVAGAKSSYEQYF
DNA: TGTGCCAGCAGTGATGTAGCGGGGGCGAAGAGCTCCTACGAGCAGTACTTC

J: TRBJ1-1
V: TRBV16
length: 13
D: NA
size: NA
CDR3: CASSQEANTEAFF
DNA: TGTGCCAGCAGCCAAGAAGCCAACACTGAAGCTTTCTTT

J: TRBJ1-1
V: TRBV7-8
length: 16
D: NA
size: once
CDR3: CASSLGQRQMNTEAFF
DNA: TGTGCCAGCAGCTTAGGCCAGAGACAGATGAACACTGAAGCTTTCTTT

J: TRBJ2-7
V: TRBV28
length: 16
D: TRBD2
size: NA
CDR3: CASRHTSGIRVYEQYF
DNA: TGTGCCAGCAGGCATACTAGCGGGATAAGGGTCTACGAGCAGTACTTC

J: TRBJ2-4
V: TRBV5-4
length: 14
D: NA
size: NA
CDR3: CASSDGLAKNIQYF
DNA: TGTGCCAGCAGCGACGGACTCGCCAAAAACATTCAGTACTTC

J: TRBJ2-3
V: TRBV11-2
length: 14
D: NA
size: NA
CDR3: CASSSNLQRGTEYF
DNA: TGTGCCAGCAGCTCTAACCTCCAGCGGGGGACAGAGTATTTT

J: TRBJ1-2
V: TRBV9
length: 16
D: NA
size: NA
CDR3: CASSVGTVLLTHGYTF
DNA: TGTGCCAGCAGCGTAGGGACAGTCTTACTAACTCATGGCTACACCTTC

J: TRBJ1-4
V: TRBV7-9
length: 16
D: TRBD1
size: NA
CDR3: CASSLGPTGGNEKLFF
DNA: TGTGCCAGCAGCTTAGGTCCGACAGGGGGAAATGAAAAACTGTTTTTT

J: TRBJ2-5
V: TRBV5-1
length: 15
D: NA
size: NA
CDR3: CASSLAGEHQETQYF
DNA: TGCGCCAGCAGCTTGGCCGGGGAGCACCAAGAGACCCAGTACTTC